The present TCR beta chain was sequenced within a study of blood T cell repertoires in COVID-19. Cohorts were determined from participant-reported clinical history. From germline, CDR1 is MNHEY and CDR2 SMNVEV (reference sequence). V was pared by 6 bases and J by 10 bases, with 15 bases between. This CDR3 is 13 amino acids long. How the authors handled the data: Amplification of reference gene primers was used by the study to estimate nucleated cell counts. TCRdb's table, derived via immunoSEQ multiplex PCR, lists solely in-frame clones and lacks some. The DNA was the basis for D and trimming; V, J and clone size are from that table. The profile covers over 300,000 clones, with more than 75% appearing a single time and 0.95% to 1% taken by the ten largest.

V is TRBV27 and J is TRBJ1-4, with TRBD1 as a possible D gene (5 bases). Sequences were obtained from PBMCs or T cells enriched from blood (not recorded which). This TCR was sampled from a woman in her 30s with acute COVID-19. The CDR3 DNA is TGTGCCAGCAGGACAGTCAACCATGGAAAACTGTTTTTT. It codes for CASRTVNHGKLFF.